Below are 9 T cell receptor beta chains sequenced from a single sample in a study of cytomegalovirus exposure and HLA in healthy donors. Primers included in the PCR were 60 Vbeta and 13 Jbeta primers. This table comes from immunoSEQ multiplex PCR, and its TCRdb copy is limited to in-frame clones, with some not included. This table has fewer than 85,000 clones, roughly 76% appearing once. The sample comprised PBMCs. The receptor source for this set is a male donor in good health and CMV-seropositive.

The rearrangement joins TRBV28 to TRBJ2-7, with D possibly matching TRBD2 (5 bases). The CDR3 has 13 amino acids. Per the germline V gene, CDR1 is MDHEN and CDR2 is SYDVKM. With 7 bases removed from V and 0 bases from J, the gap between germline ends came to 10 bases. The CDR3 sequence: CASTSGVSYEQYF. The CDR3 DNA sequence: TGTGCCAGCACCTCCGGGGTCTCCTACGAGCAGTACTTC.

The chain combines TRBV19 with TRBJ1-1, with 7 bases lining up with TRBD1. This CDR3 spans 12 amino acids. The ends lost 6 bases at V and 7 bases at J; junction bases unmatched: 5. Germline V CDR1 and CDR2: LNHDA, SQIVND (reference sequence). Written as DNA, the CDR3 is TGTGCCAGTAGACACCGGGACAGTGAAGCTTTCTTT. Its protein product is CASRHRDSEAFF.

This clone has only one observation. The chain couples TRBV30 to TRBJ2-1, with 12 bases matching TRBD1. Germline CDR1 reads GTSNPN; CDR2 reads SVGIG (reference sequence). The CDR3 is 13 amino acids. Losses at the gene ends were 3 bases for V and 13 bases for J; bases not matched to a gene: 7. Written as DNA, the CDR3 is TGTGCCTGGAGGAAGGGACAGGGGGCCTTTCAGTTCTTC. It is translated as CAWRKGQGAFQFF.

This clone was seen only a few times. The V gene is TRBV6-6, the J gene TRBJ2-2; 7 positions match TRBD2. The CDR3 runs to 14 residues. The germline V gene has CDR1 MNHNY and CDR2 SVGAGI (reference sequence). V trimming: 8 bases; J trimming: 1 base; junction bases outside the gene matches: 4. The CDR3 region is CASRGVQNTGELFF. The CDR3 DNA follows: TGTGCCAGCCGGGGGGTACAGAACACCGGGGAGCTGTTTTTT.

J is TRBJ2-7 and V is TRBV9; 7 bases fit TRBD1. Losses at the gene ends were 2 bases for V and 6 bases for J; bases not matched to a gene: 5. The CDR3 is made up of 13 amino acids. Germline lookup yields CDR1 SGDLS and CDR2 YYNGEE. CDR3 sequence (DNA): TGTGCCAGCAGCGTCACAGGGGCGACCGAGCAGTACTTC. It codes for CASSVTGATEQYF.

V usage is TRBV30 and J usage is TRBJ1-5, with 7 bases fitting TRBD1. The trim removed 3 bases at V and 6 bases at J, leaving 5 bases unmatched. The length of the CDR3 is 13 residues. The germline V gene has CDR1 GTSNPN and CDR2 SVGIG (reference sequence). This CDR3 reads CAWSGPGGQPQHF. CDR3 nucleotide sequence: TGTGCCTGGAGCGGGCCAGGGGGTCAGCCCCAGCATTTT.

V is TRBV5-1 and J is TRBJ2-5; 8 positions agree with TRBD1. Germline V gene sequence: CDR1 SGHRS, CDR2 YFSETQ. V was pared by 5 bases and J by 5 bases, with 2 bases of the junction left unmatched. This CDR3 is 12 amino acids long. The CDR3 spells CASRGQVETQYF. As DNA, the CDR3 is TGCGCCAGCAGGGGACAGGTGGAGACCCAGTACTTC.

The chain employs TRBV29-1 and TRBJ2-7; TRBD2 aligns across 11 bases. The junction had 12 bases not matched to a gene; V was cut back by 4 bases and J by 1 base. From germline, CDR1 is SQVTM and CDR2 ANQGSEA. This CDR3 spans 17 amino acids. DNA for the CDR3: TGCAGCGTTGCCGGTTCCGCTAGCGGGAGGATATCCTACGAGCAGTACTTC. Its translation: CSVAGSASGRISYEQYF.

This clone was recorded once. J is TRBJ2-3 and V is TRBV18; TRBD1 aligns across 8 bases. Losses at the gene ends were 2 bases for V and 2 bases for J; bases not matched to a gene: 3. CDR1 is KGHSH and CDR2 is LQKENI in the germline V gene. This CDR3 spans 15 amino acids. The DNA for the CDR3 is TGTGCCAGCTCACCAGGGGGACAGGCCACAGATACGCAGTATTTT. It encodes CASSPGGQATDTQYF. The full variable domain, in which reference TRBV18 and TRBJ2-3 provide the parts outside the CDR3, is NAGVMQNPRHLVRRRGQEARLRCSPMKGHSHVYWYRQLPEEGLKFMVYLQKENIIDESGMPKERFSAEFPKEGPSILRIQQVVRGDSAAYFCASSPGGQATDTQYFGPGTRLTVL.